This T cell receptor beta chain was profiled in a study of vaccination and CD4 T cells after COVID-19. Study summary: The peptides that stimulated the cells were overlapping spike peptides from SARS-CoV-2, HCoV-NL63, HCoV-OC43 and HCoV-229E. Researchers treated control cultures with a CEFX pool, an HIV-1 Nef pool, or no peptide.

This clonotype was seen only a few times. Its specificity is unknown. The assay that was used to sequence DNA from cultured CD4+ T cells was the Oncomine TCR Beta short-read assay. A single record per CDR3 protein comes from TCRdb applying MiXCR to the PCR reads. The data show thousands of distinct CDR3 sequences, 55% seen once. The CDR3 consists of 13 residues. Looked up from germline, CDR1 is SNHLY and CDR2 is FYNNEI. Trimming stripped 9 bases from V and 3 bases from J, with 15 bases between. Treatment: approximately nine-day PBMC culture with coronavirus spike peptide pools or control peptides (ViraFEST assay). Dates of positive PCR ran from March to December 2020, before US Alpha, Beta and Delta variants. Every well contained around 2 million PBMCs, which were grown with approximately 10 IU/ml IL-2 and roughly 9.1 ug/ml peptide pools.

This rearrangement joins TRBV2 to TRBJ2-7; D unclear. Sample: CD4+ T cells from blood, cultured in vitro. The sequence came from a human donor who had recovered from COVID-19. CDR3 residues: CARSKARNYEQYF. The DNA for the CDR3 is TGTGCCAGATCGAAAGCGAGGAACTACGAGCAGTACTTC.